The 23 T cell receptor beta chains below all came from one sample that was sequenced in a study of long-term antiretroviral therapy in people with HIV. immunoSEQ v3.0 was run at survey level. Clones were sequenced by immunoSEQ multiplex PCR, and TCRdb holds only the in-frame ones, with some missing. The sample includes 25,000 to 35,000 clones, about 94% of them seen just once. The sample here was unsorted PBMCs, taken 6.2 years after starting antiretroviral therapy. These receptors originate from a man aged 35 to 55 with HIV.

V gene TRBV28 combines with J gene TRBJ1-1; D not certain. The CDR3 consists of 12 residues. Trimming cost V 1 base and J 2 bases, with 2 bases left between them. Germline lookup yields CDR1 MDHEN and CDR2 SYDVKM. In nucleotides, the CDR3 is TGTGCCAGCAGTTTATTCAACACTGAAGCTTTCTTT. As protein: CASSLFNTEAFF.

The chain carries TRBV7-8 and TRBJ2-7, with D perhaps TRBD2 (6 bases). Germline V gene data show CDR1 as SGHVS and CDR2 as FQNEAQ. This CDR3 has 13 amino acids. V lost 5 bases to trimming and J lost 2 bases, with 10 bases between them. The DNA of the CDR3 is TGTGCCAGCAGCCCCTCGGGAGCCTACGAGCAGTACTTC. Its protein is CASSPSGAYEQYF.

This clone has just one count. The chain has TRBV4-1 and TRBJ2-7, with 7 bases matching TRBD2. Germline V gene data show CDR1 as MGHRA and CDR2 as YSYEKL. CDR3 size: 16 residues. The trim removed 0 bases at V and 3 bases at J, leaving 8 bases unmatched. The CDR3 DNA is TGCGCCAGCAGCCAAGATAGCGGGTCCGGCCTCTACGAGCAGTACTTC. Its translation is CASSQDSGSGLYEQYF.

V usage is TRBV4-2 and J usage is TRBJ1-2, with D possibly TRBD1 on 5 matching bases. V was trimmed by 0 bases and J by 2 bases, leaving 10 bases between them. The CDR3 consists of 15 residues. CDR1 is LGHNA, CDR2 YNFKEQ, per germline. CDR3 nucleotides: TGTGCCAGCAGCCAAGAAAGGGCAGGGAACTATGGCTACACCTTC. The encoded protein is CASSQERAGNYGYTF.

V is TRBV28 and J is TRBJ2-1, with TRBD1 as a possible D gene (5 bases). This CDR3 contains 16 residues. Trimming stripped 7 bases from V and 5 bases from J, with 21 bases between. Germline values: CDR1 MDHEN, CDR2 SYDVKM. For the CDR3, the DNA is TGTGCCAGCAACCTAAATGTGGGGCCAGCCAACAATGAGCAGTTCTTC. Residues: CASNLNVGPANNEQFF.

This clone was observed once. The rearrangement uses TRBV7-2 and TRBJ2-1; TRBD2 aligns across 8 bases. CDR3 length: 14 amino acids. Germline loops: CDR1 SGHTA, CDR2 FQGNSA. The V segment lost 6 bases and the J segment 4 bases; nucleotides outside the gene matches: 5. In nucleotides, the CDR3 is TGTGCCAGCAGTTCCAGCGGGGGTTACAATGAGCAGTTCTTC. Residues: CASSSSGGYNEQFF.

CDR3 nucleotide sequence: TGTGCCAGCAGCTTTGGGACAGGGCTACACGAGCAGTACTTC. Translating gives CASSFGTGLHEQYF. The V gene is TRBV5-6, the J gene TRBJ2-7; TRBD1 matches 9 bases. V was pared by 2 bases and J by 5 bases, with 5 bases of the junction left unmatched. Germline CDR1 reads SGHDT; CDR2 reads YYEEEE. The CDR3 totals 14 residues.

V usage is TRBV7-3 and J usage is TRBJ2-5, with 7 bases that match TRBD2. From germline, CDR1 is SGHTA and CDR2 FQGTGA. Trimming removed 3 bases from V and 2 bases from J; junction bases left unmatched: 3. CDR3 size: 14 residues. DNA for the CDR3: TGTGCCAGCAGCTTTGGGGGGGAACAAGAGACCCAGTACTTC. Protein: CASSFGGEQETQYF.

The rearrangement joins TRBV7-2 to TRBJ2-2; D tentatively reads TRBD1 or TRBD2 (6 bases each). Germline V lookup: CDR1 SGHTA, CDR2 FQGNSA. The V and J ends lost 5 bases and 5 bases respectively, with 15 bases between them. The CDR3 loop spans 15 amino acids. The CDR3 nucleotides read TGTGCCAGCAGCCCCAGGGGTGCGGGGACCGGGGAGCTGTTTTTT. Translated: CASSPRGAGTGELFF.

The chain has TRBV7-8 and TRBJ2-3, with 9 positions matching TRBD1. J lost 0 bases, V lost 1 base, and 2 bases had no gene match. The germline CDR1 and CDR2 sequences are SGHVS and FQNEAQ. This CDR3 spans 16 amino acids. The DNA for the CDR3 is TGTGCCAGCAGCTTAGGACAGGGGGGAAGCACAGATACGCAGTATTTT. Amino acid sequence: CASSLGQGGSTDTQYF.

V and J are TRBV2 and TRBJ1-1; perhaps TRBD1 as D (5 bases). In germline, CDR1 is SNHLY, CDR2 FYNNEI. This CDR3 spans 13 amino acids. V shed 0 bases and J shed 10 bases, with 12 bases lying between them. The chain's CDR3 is CASSEAEGLAAFF. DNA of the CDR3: TGTGCCAGCAGTGAAGCTGAGGGGTTGGCAGCTTTCTTT. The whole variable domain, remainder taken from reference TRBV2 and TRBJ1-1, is EPEVTQTPSHQVTQMGQEVILRCVPISNHLYFYWYRQILGQKVEFLVSFYNNEISEKSEIFDDQFSVERPDGSNFTLKIRSTKLEDSAMYFCASSEAEGLAAFFGQGTRLTVV.

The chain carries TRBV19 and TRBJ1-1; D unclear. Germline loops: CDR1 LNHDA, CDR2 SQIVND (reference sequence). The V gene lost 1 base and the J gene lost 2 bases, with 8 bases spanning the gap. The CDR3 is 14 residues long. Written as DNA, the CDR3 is TGTGCCAGTAGTATAGTGGTTGGAAACACTGAAGCTTTCTTT. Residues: CASSIVVGNTEAFF.

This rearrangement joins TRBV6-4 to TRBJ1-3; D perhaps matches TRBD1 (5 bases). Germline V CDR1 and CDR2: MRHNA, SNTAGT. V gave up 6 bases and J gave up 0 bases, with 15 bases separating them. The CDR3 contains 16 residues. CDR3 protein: CASSLRGTDSGNTIYF. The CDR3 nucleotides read TGTGCCAGCAGCTTGCGGGGGACCGACTCTGGAAACACCATATATTTT.

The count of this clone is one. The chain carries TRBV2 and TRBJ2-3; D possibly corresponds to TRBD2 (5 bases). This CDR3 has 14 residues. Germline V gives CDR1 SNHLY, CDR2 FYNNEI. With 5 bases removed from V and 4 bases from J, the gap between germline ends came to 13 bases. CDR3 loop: CASSPGVVADTQYF. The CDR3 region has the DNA TGTGCCAGCAGTCCCGGGGTTGTTGCAGATACGCAGTATTTT.

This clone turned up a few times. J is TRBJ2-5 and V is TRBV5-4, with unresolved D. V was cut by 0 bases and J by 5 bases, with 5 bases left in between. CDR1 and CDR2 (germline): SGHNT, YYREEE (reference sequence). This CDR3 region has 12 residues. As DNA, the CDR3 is TGTGCCAGCAGCTTGGACCTGGAGACCCAGTACTTC. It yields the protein CASSLDLETQYF.

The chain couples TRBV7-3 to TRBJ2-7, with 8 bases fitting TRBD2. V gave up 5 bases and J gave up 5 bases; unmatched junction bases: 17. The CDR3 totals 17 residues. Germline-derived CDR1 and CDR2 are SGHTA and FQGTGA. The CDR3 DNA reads TGTGCCAGCAGCCCCACCCCACTGCCGGGAGGGCCCCACGAGCAGTACTTC. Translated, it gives CASSPTPLPGGPHEQYF.

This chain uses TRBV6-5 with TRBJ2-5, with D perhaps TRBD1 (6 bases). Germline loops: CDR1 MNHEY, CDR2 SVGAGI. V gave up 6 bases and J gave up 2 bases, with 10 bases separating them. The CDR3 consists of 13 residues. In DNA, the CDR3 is TGTGCCAGCAGCCGGACAGTTCAAGAGACCCAGTACTTC. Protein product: CASSRTVQETQYF.

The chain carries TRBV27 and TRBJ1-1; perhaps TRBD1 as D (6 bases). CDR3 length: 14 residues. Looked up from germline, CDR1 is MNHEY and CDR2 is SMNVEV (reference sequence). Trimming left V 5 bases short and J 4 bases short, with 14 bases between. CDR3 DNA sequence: TGTGCCAGCAGTCTTAAACAGGGTGGCACTGAAGCTTTCTTT. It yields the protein CASSLKQGGTEAFF.

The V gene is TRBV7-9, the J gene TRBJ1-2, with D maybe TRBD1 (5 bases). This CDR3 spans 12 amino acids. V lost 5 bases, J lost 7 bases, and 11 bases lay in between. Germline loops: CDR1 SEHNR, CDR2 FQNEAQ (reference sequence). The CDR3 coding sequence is TGTGCCAGCAGCGAGTCAGGGCTTGGCTACACCTTC. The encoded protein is CASSESGLGYTF.

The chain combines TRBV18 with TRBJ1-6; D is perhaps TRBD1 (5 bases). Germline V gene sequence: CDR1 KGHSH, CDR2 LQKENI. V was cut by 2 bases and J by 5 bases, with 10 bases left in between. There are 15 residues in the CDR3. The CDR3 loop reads CASSPGARNNSPLHF. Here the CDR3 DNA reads TGTGCCAGCTCACCAGGGGCAAGAAATAATTCACCCCTCCACTTT.

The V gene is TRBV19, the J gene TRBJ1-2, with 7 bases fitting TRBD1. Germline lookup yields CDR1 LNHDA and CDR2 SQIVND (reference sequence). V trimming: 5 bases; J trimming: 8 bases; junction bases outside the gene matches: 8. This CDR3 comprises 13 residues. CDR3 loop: CASSSGQQRGYTF. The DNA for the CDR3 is TGTGCCAGTAGTTCGGGACAGCAGCGGGGCTACACCTTC.

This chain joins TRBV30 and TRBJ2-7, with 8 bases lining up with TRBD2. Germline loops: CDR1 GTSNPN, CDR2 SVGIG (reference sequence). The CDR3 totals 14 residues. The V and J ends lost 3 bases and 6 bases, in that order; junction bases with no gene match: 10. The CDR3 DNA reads TGTGCCTGGAGAATTACGGGAGGGCCTGGCGAGCAGTACTTC. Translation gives CAWRITGGPGEQYF.

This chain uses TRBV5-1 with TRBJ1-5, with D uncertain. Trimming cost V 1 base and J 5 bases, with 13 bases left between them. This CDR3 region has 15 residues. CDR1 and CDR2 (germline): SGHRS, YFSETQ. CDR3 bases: TGCGCCAGCAGCTTGCAAGCAGGCGGGGATCAGCCCCAGCATTTT. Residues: CASSLQAGGDQPQHF.